Listed below are T cell receptor beta chains from one sample, sequenced in a study of radiation and T cells in renal cell carcinoma. TCRdb's table, derived via immunoSEQ multiplex PCR, lists solely in-frame clones and lacks some. The table records about 78,000 clones, 80% to 90% of them present only once. Sequencing was performed on blood, taken from a patient whose treatment included radiotherapy and nephrectomy. These receptors originate from a woman in her seventies with renal cell carcinoma. Both conserved end residues are part of each CDR3. Each record gives: J gene, D gene, V gene, clone size, CDR3 protein, CDR3 DNA. The D gene is left open where the match is weak. Clone size, where shown, is once, few, many, or a class for clones that have expanded.

J: TRBJ2-7
D: .
V: TRBV4-3
size: .
CDR3: CASSGGPGRSYEQYF
DNA: TGCGCCAGCAGCGGTGGGCCGGGACGGAGCTACGAGCAGTACTTC

J: TRBJ1-5
D: .
V: TRBV2
size: .
CDR3: CASSSGHTGNQPQHF
DNA: TGTGCCAGCAGTTCCGGACATACTGGCAATCAGCCCCAGCATTTT

J: TRBJ1-2
D: .
V: TRBV19
size: .
CDR3: CASSITPQQGLRGYTF
DNA: TGTGCCAGTAGTATAACCCCCCAGCAGGGCCTTAGGGGCTACACCTTC

J: TRBJ1-6
D: TRBD1
V: TRBV5-8
size: .
CDR3: CASSSHDQGGSSSPLHF
DNA: TGTGCCAGCAGCTCCCACGATCAGGGGGGCTCTAGTTCACCCCTCCACTTT

J: TRBJ2-5
D: TRBD1
V: TRBV4-2
size: .
CDR3: CASSLMTGEETQYF
DNA: TGTGCCAGCAGCCTCATGACAGGGGAAGAGACCCAGTACTTC

J: TRBJ1-2
D: .
V: TRBV5-4
size: .
CDR3: CASSLYGVANYGYTF
DNA: TGTGCCAGCAGCTTATATGGCGTTGCTAACTATGGCTACACCTTC

J: TRBJ1-2
D: .
V: TRBV5-1
size: .
CDR3: CASSQADGYGYTF
DNA: TGCGCCAGCAGCCAGGCGGACGGCTATGGCTACACCTTC

J: TRBJ2-4
D: .
V: TRBV4-1
size: .
CDR3: CASSEDQGAKNIQYF
DNA: TGCGCCAGCAGCGAAGACCAGGGGGCCAAAAACATTCAGTACTTC

J: TRBJ2-3
D: .
V: TRBV28
size: .
CDR3: CASRGSDTQYF
DNA: TGTGCCAGCCGCGGGTCAGATACGCAGTATTTT

J: TRBJ2-1
D: .
V: TRBV5-4
size: .
CDR3: CASSLRGVGEQFF
DNA: TGTGCCAGCAGCTTGCGAGGGGTCGGCGAGCAGTTCTTC

J: TRBJ2-5
D: TRBD2
V: TRBV19
size: .
CDR3: CASSGGLAGFAQYF
DNA: TGTGCCAGTAGTGGGGGACTAGCGGGGTTCGCCCAGTACTTC

J: TRBJ1-1
D: TRBD1
V: TRBV4-2
size: once
CDR3: CASSQRQGRGEDTEAFF
DNA: TGTGCCAGCAGCCAAAGACAGGGGAGAGGTGAGGACACTGAAGCTTTCTTT

J: TRBJ2-5
D: .
V: TRBV30
size: .
CDR3: CAWGRVIGLGETQYF
DNA: TGTGCCTGGGGGCGGGTTATAGGATTGGGAGAGACCCAGTACTTC

J: TRBJ1-2
D: .
V: TRBV28
size: .
CDR3: CASSLKVYGGYTF
DNA: TGTGCCAGCAGTTTGAAGGTATATGGTGGCTACACCTTC